The 18 T cell receptor beta chains below come from one sample, sequenced in a study of blood T cell repertoires in COVID-19. Sequencing used immunoSEQ multiplex PCR; TCRdb keeps in-frame clones, though not all of them. This sample carries fewer than 200,000 clones, roughly 84% of them seen once, and the ten largest clones take roughly 1.3%. The specimen sequenced was peripheral blood. The receptors were gathered from a man between 60 and 75 years old who had recovered from COVID-19.

The rearrangement joins TRBV30 to TRBJ1-5; 9 nucleotides match TRBD1. The CDR3 totals 15 residues. V shed 5 bases and J 7 bases; nucleotides not matched to a gene: 12. Germline assignment: CDR1 GTSNPN and CDR2 SVGIG (reference sequence). The CDR3 DNA reads as TGTGCCTGGTCCGGGACAGGGAATGTTGCACAGCCCCAGCATTTT. It codes for CAWSGTGNVAQPQHF.

This chain uses TRBV5-4 with TRBJ1-2; 8 bases line up with TRBD1. The V gene end was trimmed by 4 bases and the J gene end by 4 bases; junction bases not matched to a gene: 9. Germline loops: CDR1 SGHNT, CDR2 YYREEE (reference sequence). The CDR3 has 15 amino acids. CDR3 sequence reads: CASSLTGALAYGYTF. The CDR3 nucleotides read TGTGCCAGCAGCCTGACAGGGGCCCTAGCCTATGGCTACACCTTC.

This clone has more than one count but fewer than ten. The chain employs TRBV6-1 and TRBJ2-1, with 9 positions matching TRBD2. With V trimmed by 6 bases and J by 6 bases, 12 bases remained unmatched. CDR1 is MNHNS, CDR2 SASEGT, per germline. The CDR3 extends over 16 amino acids. The CDR3 nucleotides read TGTGCCAGCAGAGAAAGTGGCGGGGGGGCGTTCAATGAGCAGTTCTTC. Amino acids: CASRESGGGAFNEQFF.

This clone was seen more than once but under ten times. The chain joins TRBV7-9 to TRBJ2-1; 11 positions match TRBD1. The CDR3 consists of 15 residues. J gave up 6 bases and V 5 bases, and 6 bases lay outside the gene matches. Germline values: CDR1 SEHNR, CDR2 FQNEAQ (reference sequence). For the CDR3, the DNA is TGTGCCAGCAGCCTGAGGACAGGGGGCCTCAATGAGCAGTTCTTC. Residues: CASSLRTGGLNEQFF.

The chain couples TRBV4-2 to TRBJ1-4; the match to TRBD1 covers 8 bases. Trimming took 0 bases from V and 6 from J; bases not matched to a gene: 18. CDR3 length: 20 residues. The germline V gene encodes CDR1 LGHNA and CDR2 YNFKEQ. The CDR3 DNA follows: TGTGCCAGCAGCCAAGATCTCTACGCCAGGGGGCTCTTTAGTTATGAAAAACTGTTTTTT. Translated, it gives CASSQDLYARGLFSYEKLFF.

This chain's CDR3 is CAWNRGQTHGYTF. The DNA for the CDR3 is TGTGCCTGGAACCGCGGACAGACCCATGGCTACACCTTC. The gene calls are TRBV30 and TRBJ1-2; D may be TRBD1 (6 bases). Germline CDR1 is GTSNPN and CDR2 is SVGIG (reference sequence). The CDR3 totals 13 residues. V was pared by 4 bases and J by 6 bases, with 15 bases between.

The chain links TRBV7-3 to TRBJ2-5, with D tentatively TRBD2 (7 bases). The CDR3 covers 16 residues. The germline V gene has CDR1 SGHTA and CDR2 FQGTGA. Deletions cut 5 bases from V and 6 bases from J, with 22 bases between. The CDR3 coding sequence is TGTGCCAGCAGCCCCCAAGGGGGGGGGCAGTGGAAGACCCAGTACTTC. Amino acid sequence: CASSPQGGGQWKTQYF.

The gene calls are TRBV30 and TRBJ2-2; tentatively, D is TRBD2 (6 bases). CDR3 length: 13 residues. Deletions cut 4 bases from V and 5 bases from J, with 11 bases between. Germline V gene sequence: CDR1 GTSNPN, CDR2 SVGIG (reference sequence). CDR3 in amino acids: CAWTQRGTGELFF. The CDR3 DNA sequence: TGTGCCTGGACCCAACGGGGGACCGGGGAGCTGTTTTTT.

This chain uses TRBV19 with TRBJ1-1; the D gene is possibly TRBD1 (6 bases). CDR3 size: 14 residues. Trimming removed 3 bases from V and 3 bases from J, with 11 bases in between. CDR1 and CDR2 (germline): LNHDA, SQIVND (reference sequence). For the CDR3, the DNA is TGTGCCAGTAGTATTCAAGGGGGTGACACTGAAGCTTTCTTT. Protein product: CASSIQGGDTEAFF.

V gene TRBV4-3 combines with J gene TRBJ2-5; perhaps TRBD1 as D (6 bases). The CDR3 is 16 amino acids. Trimming cost V 4 bases and J 1 base, with 16 bases left between them. Germline CDR1 LGHNA, CDR2 YSLEER. The CDR3 DNA is TGCGCCAGCAGCCGTCTGGGTGGGGGCGCCCAAGAGACCCAGTACTTC. It specifies CASSRLGGGAQETQYF.

The CDR3: CASSPGRGRSYEQYF. The CDR3 DNA is TGTGCCAGCAGCCCCGGTAGGGGGCGGTCCTACGAGCAGTACTTC. The chain employs TRBV7-8 and TRBJ2-7, with TRBD1 identical over 7 bases. V was pared by 5 bases and J by 1 base, with 8 bases of the junction left unmatched. CDR1 is SGHVS and CDR2 is FQNEAQ in the germline V gene. The CDR3 is made up of 15 amino acids.

The CDR3 loop is CAWNWDKSSYEQYF. The CDR3 DNA is TGTGCCTGGAATTGGGACAAGAGCTCCTACGAGCAGTACTTC. This chain connects TRBV30 to TRBJ2-7; D may be TRBD1 (6 bases). Trimming left V 4 bases short and J 0 bases short, with 13 bases between. The V gene's germline CDR1 is GTSNPN and CDR2 SVGIG (reference sequence). This CDR3 region has 14 residues.

The rearrangement links TRBV21-1 to TRBJ1-1; the table's D call TRBD1 went unverified against the DNA. TRBV21-1 is recorded as a pseudogene. The length of the CDR3 is 17 residues. CDR3 DNA sequence: TGTGCCAGCGGATTCCGGACAGGGGGCAGATGGTATACTGAAGCTTTCTTT. It translates to CASGFRTGGRWYTEAFF.

The V call is TRBV6-5, the J call TRBJ1-1, with D unclear. Between the trimmed V and J ends, which lost 2 bases and 4 bases, there was a span of 5 bases. This CDR3 is 12 amino acids long. Per the germline V gene, CDR1 is MNHEY and CDR2 is SVGAGI. CDR3 region: CASSYAGTEAFF. CDR3 bases: TGTGCCAGCAGTTACGCGGGCACTGAAGCTTTCTTT.

A single count supports this clone. A much larger clone lies a single base off, so this may be a read error. At the DNA level, this CDR3 is encoded by other sequences in the same sample as well. This sequence joins TRBV9 and TRBJ1-2; a possible D gene is TRBD1 (5 bases). The CDR3 covers 15 residues. Germline V gives CDR1 SGDLS, CDR2 YYNGEE. The CDR3 reads CASSVDPGLSYGYTF. In DNA, the CDR3 is TGTGCCAGCAGCGTAGACCCGGGACTTTCCTATGGCTACACCTTT.

In this sample, this clone turned up many times. J is TRBJ1-3 and V is TRBV24-1, with a weak D call TRBD1 (5 bases). Germline lookup yields CDR1 KGHDR and CDR2 SFDVKD. The CDR3 totals 15 residues. With 7 bases removed from V and 2 bases from J, the gap between germline ends came to 14 bases. The CDR3 loop is CATSDSGSAGNTIYF. As DNA, the CDR3 is TGTGCCACCAGCGACTCAGGGTCAGCTGGAAACACCATATATTTT.

This chain connects TRBV20-1 to TRBJ2-7, with a tentative D call TRBD1 (6 bases). The ends were cut back, 3 bases at V and 1 base at J, with 19 bases in the middle. Germline V CDR1 and CDR2: DFQATT, SNEGSKA (reference sequence). This CDR3 has 16 amino acids. The CDR3 region has the DNA TGCAGTGCTAGTGGCGGTTCGGGCAGGGGTTCCTACGAGCAGTACTTC. Protein sequence: CSASGGSGRGSYEQYF.

The chain has TRBV6-5 and TRBJ2-7; possible D gene TRBD1, 5 bases. V shed 4 bases and J shed 4 bases, with 14 bases lying between them. The CDR3 consists of 14 residues. In germline, CDR1 is MNHEY, CDR2 SVGAGI. CDR3 nucleotide sequence: TGTGCCAGCAGTTTCCAACCAGGGCGGTACGAGCAGTACTTC. Amino acid sequence: CASSFQPGRYEQYF.